The rows below give T cell receptor beta chains drawn from one sample of a study of blood T cell repertoires in COVID-19. Profiled with immunoSEQ multiplex PCR; TCRdb holds only in-frame clones, not every one. Of about 99,000 clones in the sample, around 92% are singletons; the top ten hold 3.5%. Sequenced: peripheral blood. The receptors stem from a woman between 55 and 75 years old with acute or convalescent COVID-19. Both conserved end residues are part of each CDR3.

length: 14
J: TRBJ2-7
V: TRBV7-8
CDR3: CASSLGQREGEQYF

length: 14
J: TRBJ2-1
V: TRBV9
CDR3: CASSVDYYNNEQFF

length: 14
J: TRBJ1-1
V: TRBV6-6
CDR3: CASRTGTVNTEAFF

length: 15
J: TRBJ2-7
V: TRBV5-4
CDR3: CASSPGQGYQGEQYF

length: 16
J: TRBJ2-7
V: TRBV4-1
CDR3: CARSRVGGLAGDEQYF

length: 14
J: TRBJ2-3
V: TRBV29-1
CDR3: CSVLTGLATDTQYF

length: 19
J: TRBJ1-2
V: TRBV6-1
CDR3: CASSEVGQGVNLGNYGYTF

length: 15
J: TRBJ2-2
V: TRBV6-5
CDR3: CASSRQGGNTGELFF

length: 13
J: TRBJ2-4
V: TRBV5-1
CDR3: CASSLDRYNIQYF

length: 14
J: TRBJ1-1
V: TRBV5-8
CDR3: CASSLGGVNTEAFF